The T cell receptor beta chain under discussion was sequenced for a study of blood T cell repertoires in COVID-19. In the study overall: T cells, B-cell-depleted T cells, or PBMCs supplied cDNA or gDNA.

Profiling relied on immunoSEQ multiplex PCR, and the TCRdb table lists in-frame clones only, not all of them. This table has about 270,000 clones, approximately 86% appearing once. Trimming pared 3 bases from V and 5 bases from J, leaving 13 bases between. CDR3 size: 14 residues. The V gene's germline CDR1 is GTSNPN and CDR2 SVGIG (reference sequence). The clonotype originates from a man aged 40-49 years who had recovered from COVID-19. The chain has TRBV30 and TRBJ2-2; tentatively, D is TRBD1 (5 bases). Sequencing was done on a sample of peripheral blood. CDR3 sequence (DNA): TGTGCCTGGAGCGCAGGGCTTATAACCGGGGAGCTGTTTTTT. It translates to CAWSAGLITGELFF. The entire variable domain, with the rest obtained from reference TRBV30 and TRBJ2-2, is as follows: SQTIHQWPATLVQPVGSPLSLECTVEGTSNPNLYWYRQAAGRGLQLLFYSVGIGQISSEVPQNLSASRPQDRQFILSSKKLLLSDSGFYLCAWSAGLITGELFFGEGSRLTVL.